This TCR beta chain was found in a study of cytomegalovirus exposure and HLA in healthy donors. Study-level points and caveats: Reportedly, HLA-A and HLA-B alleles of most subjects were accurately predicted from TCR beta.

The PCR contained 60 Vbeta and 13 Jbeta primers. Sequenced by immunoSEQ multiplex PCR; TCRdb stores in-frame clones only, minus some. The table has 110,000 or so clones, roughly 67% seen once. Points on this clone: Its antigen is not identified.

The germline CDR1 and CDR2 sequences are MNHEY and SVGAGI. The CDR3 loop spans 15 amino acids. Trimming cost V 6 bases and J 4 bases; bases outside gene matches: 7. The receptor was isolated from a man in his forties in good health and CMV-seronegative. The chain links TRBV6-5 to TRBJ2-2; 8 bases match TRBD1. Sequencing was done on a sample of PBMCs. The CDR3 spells CASSQQGVSTGELFF. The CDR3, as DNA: TGTGCCAGCAGCCAACAGGGGGTCTCCACCGGGGAGCTGTTTTTT.